The clone carrying this T cell receptor (beta chain) was picked up a small number of times. These data originate in a study of blood T cell repertoires in COVID-19. Overall study: Sample material is recorded as cDNA or gDNA derived from T cells, B-cell-depleted T cells, or PBMCs.

In germline, CDR1 is MDHEN, CDR2 SYDVKM. The ends were cut back, 2 bases at V and 1 base at J, with 20 bases in the middle. The CDR3 sequence is 18 residues long. Per the study methods: Amplifying reference gene primers gave estimates of nucleated cell counts. The data were produced by immunoSEQ multiplex PCR, yet TCRdb's version contains in-frame clones alone and is incomplete. That table gives V, J and clone size, and the DNA gave D and trimming. The repertoire holds under 300,000 clones, with about nine tenths as singletons. The genes are TRBV28 and TRBJ1-2; no clear D. This receptor was obtained from a woman aged 40-49 years who had recovered from COVID-19. The material sequenced was peripheral blood. The CDR3 coding sequence is TGTGCCAGCAGTTTACTGTCAGGTGGCGACCCCGATAACTATGGCTACACCTTC. Translated, it gives CASSLLSGGDPDNYGYTF.